This TCR beta chain comes out of a study of patients and donors after allogeneic stem cell transplantation. The CDR3 is made up of 13 amino acids. V gave up 5 bases and J gave up 3 bases; unmatched junction bases: 3. Germline CDR1 DFQATT, CDR2 SNEGSKA (reference sequence). Using its own MiXCR run on the RT-PCR reads, TCRdb lists one record per CDR3 protein. The repertoire holds more than 850,000 distinct CDR3 sequences, more than 15% seen once, with 6% in the top ten. The TCR comes from a human donor who was either an allogeneic HSCT recipient or a stem cell or donor lymphocyte infusion donor (not recorded which). It is not recorded whose cells these are; they may come from a transplant donor. V is TRBV20-1 and J is TRBJ1-5; 8 bases match TRBD1. Sequencing input: blood, either unsorted or a sorted T cell fraction (not recorded which). CDR3 region: CSAQDRDNQPQHF. Written as DNA, the CDR3 is TGCAGTGCTCAGGACAGGGACAATCAGCCCCAGCATTTT.